The rows below give T cell receptor beta chains drawn from one sample of a study of cytomegalovirus exposure and HLA in healthy donors. The protocol was immunoSEQ multiplex PCR, while the TCRdb copy is restricted to in-frame clones and leaves out a portion. The sample contains 200,000 to 250,000 clones, about 75% of which appear only once. Sequenced input: PBMCs. The receptors originated from a woman aged 25 to 39 in good health and CMV-seronegative. CDR3s include the opening cysteine and the closing phenylalanine or tryptophan. A D gene is named only where the DNA matches it firmly. Only some rows state a clone size, as once, few, many or a class for expanded clones.

clone size | J gene | D gene | V gene | CDR3 protein | CDR3 DNA
medium-sized | TRBJ1-4 | - | TRBV6-4 | CASSDPGGLFF | TGTGCCAGCAGTGACCCCGGCGGACTGTTTTTT
- | TRBJ2-5 | - | TRBV5-6 | CASSFLAAETQYF | TGTGCCAGCAGCTTCTTAGCGGCAGAGACCCAGTACTTC
few | TRBJ1-6 | - | TRBV30 | CAWTGENNSPLHF | TGTGCCTGGACAGGGGAGAATAATTCACCCCTCCACTTT
- | TRBJ2-5 | - | TRBV4-2 | CASSHLKGDSQETQYF | TGTGCCAGCAGCCACTTGAAGGGGGATAGCCAAGAGACCCAGTACTTC
- | TRBJ1-2 | TRBD1 | TRBV5-8 | CATLTGPF | TGTGCCACCCTGACAGGGCCCTTC
- | TRBJ2-6 | - | TRBV28 | CASRLSSGANVLTF | TGTGCCAGCAGGCTAAGTTCTGGGGCCAACGTCCTGACTTTC
- | TRBJ1-4 | - | TRBV6-1 | CASSEAGWTPGNEKLFF | TGTGCCAGCAGTGAAGCGGGGTGGACACCTGGGAATGAAAAACTGTTTTTT
- | TRBJ2-7 | - | TRBV18 | CASSKGDLEQYF | TGTGCCAGCTCCAAAGGAGATCTCGAGCAGTACTTC
- | TRBJ1-4 | TRBD1 | TRBV6-5 | CASSRQGSNEKLFF | TGTGCCAGCAGTAGACAGGGGTCTAATGAAAAACTGTTTTTT
- | TRBJ1-1 | TRBD1 | TRBV13 | CASSLGQGGTEAFF | TGTGCCAGCAGCTTAGGACAGGGGGGCACTGAAGCTTTCTTT
once | TRBJ1-5 | TRBD1 | TRBV6-5 | CASRGTGLHQPQHF | TGTGCCAGCCGGGGGACAGGGCTTCATCAGCCCCAGCATTTT
- | TRBJ2-1 | TRBD2 | TRBV7-9 | CASSFGTSEDNEQFF | TGTGCCAGCAGCTTCGGGACTAGCGAGGACAATGAGCAGTTCTTC
- | TRBJ1-5 | - | TRBV2 | CASSYSHSNQPQHF | TGTGCCAGCAGTTACAGCCATAGCAATCAGCCCCAGCATTTT
- | TRBJ2-3 | TRBD2 | TRBV4-1 | CASSQVSLGTSGGASADTQYF | TGCGCCAGCAGCCAAGTCAGCCTCGGGACTAGCGGGGGGGCGAGCGCAGATACGCAGTATTTT
once | TRBJ1-5 | - | TRBV12-5 | CASGLGTGYQPQHF | TGTGCTAGTGGTTTGGGAACAGGGTATCAGCCCCAGCATTTT
- | TRBJ2-2 | TRBD1 | TRBV19 | CASGSRPGTVNTGELFF | TGTGCCAGTGGATCCCGCCCGGGGACAGTGAACACCGGGGAGCTGTTTTTT
few | TRBJ2-3 | TRBD2 | TRBV2 | CASSVWAGADTQYF | TGTGCCAGCAGTGTTTGGGCGGGAGCAGATACGCAGTATTTT
- | TRBJ2-1 | TRBD1 | TRBV5-3 | CARSTTGGDLGSYNEQFF | TGTGCCAGAAGCACGACAGGGGGTGACCTCGGCTCCTACAATGAGCAGTTCTTC
few | TRBJ1-1 | - | TRBV4-1 | CASSQNPYFGGAFF | TGCGCCAGCAGCCAGAATCCGTACTTCGGGGGAGCTTTCTTT
- | TRBJ1-2 | TRBD1 | TRBV30 | CAWNVLRDSSYGYTF | TGTGCCTGGAACGTCCTCCGGGACAGCTCCTATGGCTACACCTTC